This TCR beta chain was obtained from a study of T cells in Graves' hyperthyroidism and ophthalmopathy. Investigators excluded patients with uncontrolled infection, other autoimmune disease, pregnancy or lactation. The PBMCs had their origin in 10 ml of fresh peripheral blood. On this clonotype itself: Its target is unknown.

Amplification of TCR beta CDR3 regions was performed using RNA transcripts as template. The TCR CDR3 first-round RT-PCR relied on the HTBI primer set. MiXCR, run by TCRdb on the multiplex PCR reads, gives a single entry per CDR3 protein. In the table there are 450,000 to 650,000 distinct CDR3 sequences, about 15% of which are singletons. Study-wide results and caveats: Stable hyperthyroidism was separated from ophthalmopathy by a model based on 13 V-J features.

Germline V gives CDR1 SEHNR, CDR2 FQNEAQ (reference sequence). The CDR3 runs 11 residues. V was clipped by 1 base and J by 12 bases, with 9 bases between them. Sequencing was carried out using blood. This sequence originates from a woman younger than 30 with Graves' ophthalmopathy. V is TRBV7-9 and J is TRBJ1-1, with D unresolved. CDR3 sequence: CASSLGKGSFF. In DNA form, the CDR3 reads TGTGCCAGCAGCTTAGGCAAAGGGTCTTTCTTT.